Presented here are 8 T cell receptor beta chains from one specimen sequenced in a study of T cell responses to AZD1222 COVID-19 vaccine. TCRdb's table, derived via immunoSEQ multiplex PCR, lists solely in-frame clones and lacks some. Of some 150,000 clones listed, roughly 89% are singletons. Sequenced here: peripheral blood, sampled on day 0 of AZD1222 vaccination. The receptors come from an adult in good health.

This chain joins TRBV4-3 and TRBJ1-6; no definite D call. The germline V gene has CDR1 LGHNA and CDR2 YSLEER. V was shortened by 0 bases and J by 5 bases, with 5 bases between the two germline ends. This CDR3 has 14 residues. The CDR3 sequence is CASSQDANNSPLHF. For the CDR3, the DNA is TGCGCCAGCAGCCAAGATGCGAATAATTCACCCCTCCACTTT.

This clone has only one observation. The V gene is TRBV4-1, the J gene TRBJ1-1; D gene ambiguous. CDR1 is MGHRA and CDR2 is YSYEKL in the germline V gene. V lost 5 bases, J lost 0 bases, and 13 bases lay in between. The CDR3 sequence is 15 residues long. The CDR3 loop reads CASSTGTRMNTEAFF. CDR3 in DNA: TGCGCCAGCAGCACTGGTACCCGTATGAACACTGAAGCTTTCTTT.

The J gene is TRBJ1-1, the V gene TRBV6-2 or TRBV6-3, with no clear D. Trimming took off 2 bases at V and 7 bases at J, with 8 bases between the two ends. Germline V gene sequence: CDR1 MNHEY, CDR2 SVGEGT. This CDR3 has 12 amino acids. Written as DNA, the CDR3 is TGTGCCAGCAGTTACCTTGGGGTTGAAGCTTTCTTT. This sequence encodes CASSYLGVEAFF.

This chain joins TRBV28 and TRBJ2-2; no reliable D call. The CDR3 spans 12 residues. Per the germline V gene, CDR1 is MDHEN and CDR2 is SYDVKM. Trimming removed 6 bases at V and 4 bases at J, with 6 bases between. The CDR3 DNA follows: TGTGCCAGCAGGGGCTTCACCGGGGAGCTGTTTTTT. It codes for CASRGFTGELFF.

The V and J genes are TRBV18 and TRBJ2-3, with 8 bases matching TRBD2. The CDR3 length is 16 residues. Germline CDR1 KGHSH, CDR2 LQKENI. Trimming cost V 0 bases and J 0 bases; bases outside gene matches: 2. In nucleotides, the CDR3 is TGTGCCAGCTCACCACCCGGACTAGCTAGCACAGATACGCAGTATTTT. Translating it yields CASSPPGLASTDTQYF. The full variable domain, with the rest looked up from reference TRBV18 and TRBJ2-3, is NAGVMQNPRHLVRRRGQEARLRCSPMKGHSHVYWYRQLPEEGLKFMVYLQKENIIDESGMPKERFSAEFPKEGPSILRIQQVVRGDSAAYFCASSPPGLASTDTQYFGPGTRLTVL.

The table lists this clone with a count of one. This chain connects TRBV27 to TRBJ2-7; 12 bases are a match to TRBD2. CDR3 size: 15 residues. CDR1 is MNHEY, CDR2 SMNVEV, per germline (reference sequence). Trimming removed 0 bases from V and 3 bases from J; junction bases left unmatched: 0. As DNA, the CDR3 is TGTGCCAGCAGTTTATCGACTAGCGGGAGCTACGAGCAGTACTTC. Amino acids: CASSLSTSGSYEQYF.

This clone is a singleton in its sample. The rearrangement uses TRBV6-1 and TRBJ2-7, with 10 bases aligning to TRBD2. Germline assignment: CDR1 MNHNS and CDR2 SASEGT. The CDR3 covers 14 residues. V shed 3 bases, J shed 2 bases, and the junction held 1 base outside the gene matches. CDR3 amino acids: CASSDSGRAYEQYF. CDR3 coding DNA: TGTGCCAGCAGTGACAGCGGGAGGGCCTACGAGCAGTACTTC.

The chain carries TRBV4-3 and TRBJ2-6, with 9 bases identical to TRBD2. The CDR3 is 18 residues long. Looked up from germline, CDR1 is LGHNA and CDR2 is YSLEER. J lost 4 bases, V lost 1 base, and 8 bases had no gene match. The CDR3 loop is CASSQVIAGVSGANVLTF. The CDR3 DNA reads TGCGCCAGCAGCCAAGTAATAGCGGGAGTCTCCGGGGCCAACGTCCTGACTTTC.